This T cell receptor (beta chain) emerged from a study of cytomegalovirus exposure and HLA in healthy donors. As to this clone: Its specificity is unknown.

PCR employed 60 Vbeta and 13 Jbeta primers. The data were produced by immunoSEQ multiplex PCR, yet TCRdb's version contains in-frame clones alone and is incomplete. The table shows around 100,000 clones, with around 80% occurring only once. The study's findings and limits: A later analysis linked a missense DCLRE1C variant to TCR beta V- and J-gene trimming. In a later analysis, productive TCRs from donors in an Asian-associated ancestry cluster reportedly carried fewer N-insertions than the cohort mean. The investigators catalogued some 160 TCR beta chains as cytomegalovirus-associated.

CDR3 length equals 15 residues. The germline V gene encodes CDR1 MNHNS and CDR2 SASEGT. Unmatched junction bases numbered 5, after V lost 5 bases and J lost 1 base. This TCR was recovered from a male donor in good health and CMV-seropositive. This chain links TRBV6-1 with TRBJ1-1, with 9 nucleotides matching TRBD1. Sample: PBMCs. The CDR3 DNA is TGTGCCAGCAGTCCTTGGACAGGGGAGAACACTGAAGCTTTCTTT. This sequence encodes CASSPWTGENTEAFF.